A single sample is the source of the 2 T cell receptor beta chains below, sequenced in a study of cytomegalovirus exposure and HLA in healthy donors. PCR was performed using 60 Vbeta and 13 Jbeta primers. Sequenced by immunoSEQ multiplex PCR; TCRdb stores in-frame clones only, minus some. Of more than 60,000 clones in the sample, roughly 88% were seen once. The sequencing sample was made of PBMCs. All receptors come from a man between 70 and 80 years old in good health and CMV-seropositive.

The rearrangement joins TRBV5-4 to TRBJ2-3, with D unresolved. CDR1 and CDR2 (germline): SGHNT, YYREEE (reference sequence). CDR3 size: 16 residues. Trimming stripped 4 bases from V and 1 base from J, with 16 bases between. The CDR3 sequence: CASSDSSLAGTDTQYF. CDR3 in DNA: TGTGCCAGCAGCGACTCGTCCCTGGCCGGCACAGATACGCAGTATTTT.

This chain connects TRBV6-1 to TRBJ2-5; 8 nucleotides match TRBD2. The ends lost 6 bases at V and 2 bases at J; junction bases unmatched: 2. The CDR3 is 13 residues long. In germline, CDR1 is MNHNS, CDR2 SASEGT. CDR3 region: CASRASGQETQYF. In DNA form, the CDR3 reads TGTGCCAGCAGGGCTAGCGGGCAAGAGACCCAGTACTTC.